This TCR beta chain stems from a study of a mutant IDH1 vaccine in newly diagnosed glioma. Remarks on this clone: No antigen is known for it.

V lost 8 bases, J lost 0 bases, and 13 bases stayed unmatched. Germline V lookup: CDR1 LNHDA, CDR2 SQIVND (reference sequence). This CDR3 contains 18 residues. Time point here: week 35, safety follow-up. The vaccine gave 300 ug of a 20-mer mutant IDH1 peptide subcutaneously per dose. Astrocytomas that were new, WHO grade 3 or 4, IDH1-mutant and ATRX-lost were present in the donors. Overall study results and limits: Approximately 95% of patients showed vaccine-induced immune responses across multiple MHC alleles.

Only in-frame clones appear in the TCRdb table, and some are missing; sequencing was by immunoSEQ multiplex PCR. The table has tens of thousands of clones, about 74% seen once. The sequence was obtained from a middle-aged man with glioma. V gene TRBV19 combines with J gene TRBJ2-2; 9 bases map to TRBD2. This specimen was PBMCs, taken from a glioma patient whose treatment included an IDH1 peptide vaccine. The CDR3 loop is CASGPGLALLSNTGELFF. DNA for the CDR3: TGTGCCAGTGGCCCGGGACTAGCCCTCCTATCGAACACCGGGGAGCTGTTTTTT.